The rows below give T cell receptor beta chains drawn from one sample of a study of tumor and adjacent non-tumor tissue in lung cancer. A single record per CDR3 protein comes from TCRdb applying MiXCR to the multiplex PCR reads. The sample has some 100,000 distinct CDR3 sequences; roughly 60% are singletons. Sequenced sample: distant non-tumor lung tissue. These receptors all come from a man aged 25-45 years with non-small cell lung cancer. Each CDR3 is given without its conserved first and last residue. Each record gives: V gene, CDR3 protein.

V gene: TRBV20-1; CDR3 protein: SALTKTSVLQEQF
V gene: TRBV20-1; CDR3 protein: SASPDRDNEQF
V gene: TRBV5-5; CDR3 protein: ANSLVLAGGRNKQF
V gene: TRBV6-2/TRBV6-3; CDR3 protein: ASSPSRGLKDIQY
V gene: TRBV29-1; CDR3 protein: SVKTTGPNPEKLF
V gene: TRBV20-1; CDR3 protein: SATTILGDYGYT
V gene: TRBV10-3; CDR3 protein: AISPGGETQY
V gene: TRBV10-2; CDR3 protein: ASSDSERGREKLF
V gene: TRBV11-2; CDR3 protein: ASSLRLVGGSSYNEQF
V gene: TRBV11-2; CDR3 protein: ASSSRQGNSYEQY
V gene: TRBV11-2; CDR3 protein: ASSRGLDEVSH
V gene: TRBV24-1; CDR3 protein: ATSYRPGTESNTIY
V gene: TRBV11-2; CDR3 protein: ANSLGLEYYEQY
V gene: TRBV12-3/TRBV12-4; CDR3 protein: ASSLGVVAYEQH
V gene: TRBV5-5; CDR3 protein: ASRPWVGNQPQH
V gene: TRBV4-1; CDR3 protein: ASSPRYGGRTYEQY
V gene: TRBV6-5; CDR3 protein: ASSYSNRGGAGELF
V gene: TRBV11-2; CDR3 protein: ASSLEKGSSEQY
V gene: TRBV11-2; CDR3 protein: ASIPGLANIGELF
V gene: TRBV6-2/TRBV6-3; CDR3 protein: ASNDELDVPYEQY
V gene: TRBV11-2; CDR3 protein: TIRDRGLEHTEAF
V gene: TRBV7-9; CDR3 protein: ASSLVTRGLEAF
V gene: TRBV7-9; CDR3 protein: ATSGAREDTEY
V gene: TRBV11-2; CDR3 protein: SRSLEWATNEQF
V gene: TRBV6-2/TRBV6-3; CDR3 protein: ASSPRGLGANVLT
V gene: TRBV10-3; CDR3 protein: AISGGDGGHERY
V gene: TRBV7-3; CDR3 protein: ASSERGGLNEQF
V gene: TRBV20-1; CDR3 protein: SASLTGIDEQY
V gene: TRBV11-2; CDR3 protein: ASSRRETLDYGYT
V gene: TRBV5-1; CDR3 protein: ASSLDAPRETQY
V gene: TRBV5-6; CDR3 protein: ASNCGLTGAYEQY
V gene: TRBV6-5; CDR3 protein: ASSYSKQSTGTQY
V gene: TRBV4-1; CDR3 protein: ASTRFLAGLAQYNEQF
V gene: TRBV6-8; CDR3 protein: AGTFGLVAEAF
V gene: TRBV4-3; CDR3 protein: ASNQGPGRGTGELF
V gene: TRBV6-5; CDR3 protein: ASSMGVGTGNSYEQY
V gene: TRBV29-1; CDR3 protein: SVGYYTGELF
V gene: TRBV7-9; CDR3 protein: ASSPLGGQNEQF
V gene: TRBV4-1; CDR3 protein: ASSRAGPNQETHY
V gene: TRBV29-1; CDR3 protein: SAESEGDTQY
V gene: TRBV5-8; CDR3 protein: ASSFDGTSTDTQY